These T cell receptor beta chains were read from a single sample in a study of cytomegalovirus exposure and HLA in healthy donors. The assay was immunoSEQ multiplex PCR, and TCRdb's table has in-frame clones only and misses some. With about 160,000 clones in the sample, the ten largest clones hold roughly 2%. The sample comprised PBMCs. These receptors were obtained from a man aged 30 to 39 in good health and CMV-seronegative. CDR3s include the opening cysteine and the closing phenylalanine or tryptophan. The D gene is left open where the match is weak.

V gene: TRBV19; D gene: -; J gene: TRBJ2-1; CDR3 DNA: TGTGCCAGTAGTATGGTAGGGGGAGCGGTAGGACAACAGTTCTTC; CDR3 protein: CASSMVGGAVGQQFF
V gene: TRBV6-5; D gene: TRBD1; J gene: TRBJ1-2; CDR3 DNA: TGTGCCAGCAGTTATTCCGGGACAGAGGGAGGCTACACCTTC; CDR3 protein: CASSYSGTEGGYTF
V gene: TRBV28; D gene: TRBD2; J gene: TRBJ2-3; CDR3 DNA: TGTGCCAGCAGTTTGGGCGGGAGGACAGATACGCAGTATTTT; CDR3 protein: CASSLGGRTDTQYF
V gene: TRBV7-2; D gene: -; J gene: TRBJ2-3; CDR3 DNA: TGTGCCAGCAGCTTAGAGGGTACCCAGCGGGCTACAGATACGCAGTATTTT; CDR3 protein: CASSLEGTQRATDTQYF
V gene: TRBV9; D gene: -; J gene: TRBJ2-5; CDR3 DNA: TGTGCCAGCAGCCCAAGCTACGGCTTCGGGTGGGAGCAGTACTTC; CDR3 protein: CASSPSYGFGWEQYF
V gene: TRBV5-8; D gene: TRBD2; J gene: TRBJ2-1; CDR3 DNA: TGTGCCAGCAGCGCTGTACCTAGCGGGAGTTACTACAATGAGCAGTTCTTC; CDR3 protein: CASSAVPSGSYYNEQFF
V gene: TRBV18; D gene: TRBD1; J gene: TRBJ1-6; CDR3 DNA: TGTGCCAGCTCGGAAACCGGGACAGATGTACCCCTCCACTTT; CDR3 protein: CASSETGTDVPLHF
V gene: TRBV18; D gene: -; J gene: TRBJ1-2; CDR3 DNA: TGTGCCAGCTCACCACCGGAAGGGAGGGGAGGAGGCTATGGCTACACCTTC; CDR3 protein: CASSPPEGRGGGYGYTF
V gene: TRBV5-1; D gene: TRBD1; J gene: TRBJ2-7; CDR3 DNA: TGCGCCAGCAGCACCACGGGACAGGGGGGCTACGAGCAGTACTTC; CDR3 protein: CASSTTGQGGYEQYF
V gene: TRBV11-2; D gene: -; J gene: TRBJ2-7; CDR3 DNA: TGTGCCAGCAGCTTAGAGTTAGATGTGAGCGAGCAGTACTTC; CDR3 protein: CASSLELDVSEQYF
V gene: TRBV5-1; D gene: TRBD2; J gene: TRBJ2-7; CDR3 DNA: TGCGCCAGCAGCATAGGACTAGCGGGAGACGAGCAGTACTTC; CDR3 protein: CASSIGLAGDEQYF
V gene: TRBV6-5; D gene: TRBD2; J gene: TRBJ2-7; CDR3 DNA: TGTGCCAGCAGTTACCCACTAGCGGGAGTCACCTACGAGCAGTACTTC; CDR3 protein: CASSYPLAGVTYEQYF
V gene: TRBV10-3; D gene: TRBD2; J gene: TRBJ2-1; CDR3 DNA: TGTGCCATCAGTGACCTCCGTCGGCGGGAGGTTCCCTGGAATGAGCAGTTCTTC; CDR3 protein: CAISDLRRREVPWNEQFF
V gene: TRBV5-1; D gene: -; J gene: TRBJ2-5; CDR3 DNA: TGCGCCAGCAGCTTGGAATGGCGGGGCCAAGAGACCCAGTACTTC; CDR3 protein: CASSLEWRGQETQYF
V gene: TRBV19; D gene: -; J gene: TRBJ1-2; CDR3 DNA: TGTGCCAGTAGTATAAGGCCAGTCCTTGGAGGAGGCTACACCTTC; CDR3 protein: CASSIRPVLGGGYTF
V gene: TRBV6-1; D gene: TRBD2; J gene: TRBJ2-5; CDR3 DNA: TGTGCCAGCAGATCAGGGACTAGCGGGAGGTGGGAGCAGTACTTC; CDR3 protein: CASRSGTSGRWEQYF
V gene: TRBV5-1; D gene: TRBD1; J gene: TRBJ2-7; CDR3 DNA: TGCGCCAGCAGCCTTACCGACAGGGATGGTGGCGAGCAGTACTTC; CDR3 protein: CASSLTDRDGGEQYF
V gene: TRBV6-5; D gene: -; J gene: TRBJ1-5; CDR3 DNA: TGTGCCAGCAGTTACTCGATCGAGGTTCAGCCCCAGCATTTT; CDR3 protein: CASSYSIEVQPQHF
V gene: TRBV10-1; D gene: -; J gene: TRBJ2-3; CDR3 DNA: TGCGCCAGCAGTGAGTCTGGGCTAGCTATAGATACGCAGTATTTT; CDR3 protein: CASSESGLAIDTQYF
V gene: TRBV28; D gene: -; J gene: TRBJ2-2; CDR3 DNA: TGTGCCAGCAGTTTCTTAAAGAACACCGGGGAGCTGTTTTTT; CDR3 protein: CASSFLKNTGELFF
V gene: TRBV5-6; D gene: TRBD1; J gene: TRBJ1-5; CDR3 DNA: TGTGCCAGCAGCTTGTCGAGGGACAGCTATAGCAATCAGCCCCAGCATTTT; CDR3 protein: CASSLSRDSYSNQPQHF
V gene: TRBV15; D gene: -; J gene: TRBJ2-7; CDR3 DNA: TGTGCCACCAGCAGAGATCGGAGGGTCGAGCAGTACTTC; CDR3 protein: CATSRDRRVEQYF
V gene: TRBV4-1; D gene: -; J gene: TRBJ1-3; CDR3 DNA: TGCGCCAGCAGCCAGCCTCCGGGGTCTGGAAACACCATATATTTT; CDR3 protein: CASSQPPGSGNTIYF
V gene: TRBV14; D gene: -; J gene: TRBJ1-5; CDR3 DNA: TGTACCAGCAGCCAAGCCCTTCTCAGGGGCCCCCGTAGGAGTTTT; CDR3 protein: CTSSQALLRGPRRSF
V gene: TRBV6-6; D gene: TRBD1; J gene: TRBJ1-2; CDR3 DNA: TGTGCCAGCAGTAATAACAGGGGCCCGGGGGAAGGCTACACCTTC; CDR3 protein: CASSNNRGPGEGYTF
V gene: TRBV7-2; D gene: -; J gene: TRBJ2-2; CDR3 DNA: TGTGCCAGCAGCTGGAGCAGCACCGGGGAGCTGTTTTTT; CDR3 protein: CASSWSSTGELFF
V gene: TRBV2; D gene: -; J gene: TRBJ1-1; CDR3 DNA: TGTGCCAGCAGTGGGGGAGGACCGAACACTGAAGCTTTCTTT; CDR3 protein: CASSGGGPNTEAFF
V gene: TRBV28; D gene: -; J gene: TRBJ2-7; CDR3 DNA: TGTGCCAGCACCTCCGGTCGGGCCTACGAGCAGTACTTC; CDR3 protein: CASTSGRAYEQYF
V gene: TRBV6-6; D gene: -; J gene: TRBJ2-3; CDR3 DNA: TGTGCCAGCAGTTCGCTCGACAGGACAGATACGCAGTATTTT; CDR3 protein: CASSSLDRTDTQYF
V gene: TRBV13; D gene: TRBD2; J gene: TRBJ2-3; CDR3 DNA: TGTGCCAGCAGCTTAAGGCCCTCGTTAGGGACTAGCGGGGTAGATACGCAGTATTTT; CDR3 protein: CASSLRPSLGTSGVDTQYF
V gene: TRBV10-3; D gene: -; J gene: TRBJ1-5; CDR3 DNA: TGTGCCATCAGTGAGTCCGGGTTTGAGGACTTGTTTGGCAATCAGCCCCAGCATTTT; CDR3 protein: CAISESGFEDLFGNQPQHF
V gene: TRBV6-5; D gene: TRBD1; J gene: TRBJ1-1; CDR3 DNA: TGTGCCACCGAAAAGACAGGGCGTGCTGAAGCTTTCTTT; CDR3 protein: CATEKTGRAEAFF
V gene: TRBV5-1; D gene: TRBD1; J gene: TRBJ1-1; CDR3 DNA: TGCGCCAGCAGCGTGGGACAGCGGAACACTGAAGCTTTCTTT; CDR3 protein: CASSVGQRNTEAFF
V gene: TRBV5-1; D gene: TRBD1; J gene: TRBJ2-5; CDR3 DNA: TGCGCCAGCAGCTTGAGTTGGGCAGGGGGAGTGGGAGAGACCCAGTACTTC; CDR3 protein: CASSLSWAGGVGETQYF
V gene: TRBV14; D gene: TRBD2; J gene: TRBJ2-1; CDR3 DNA: TGTGCCAGCAGCCAACAAATCACTAGCGGGGGGGCCGATGAGCAGTTCTTC; CDR3 protein: CASSQQITSGGADEQFF
V gene: TRBV9; D gene: -; J gene: TRBJ1-1; CDR3 DNA: TGTGCCAGCAGCGTACTCCCGGACGGAGGGGCTGAAGCTTTCTTT; CDR3 protein: CASSVLPDGGAEAFF
V gene: TRBV4-2; D gene: TRBD1; J gene: TRBJ1-1; CDR3 DNA: TGTGCCACCAGGGGACAGGCAAACACTGAAGCTTTCTTT; CDR3 protein: CATRGQANTEAFF
V gene: TRBV27; D gene: TRBD1; J gene: TRBJ1-3; CDR3 DNA: TGTGCCAGCAGTCCCGATAGGACAGGGTCGATGGGAAACACCATATATTTT; CDR3 protein: CASSPDRTGSMGNTIYF
V gene: TRBV16; D gene: TRBD1; J gene: TRBJ1-5; CDR3 DNA: TGTGCCAGCAGCCAATCACAGGGGGGGTACCAGCCCCAGCATTTT; CDR3 protein: CASSQSQGGYQPQHF
V gene: TRBV5-1; D gene: -; J gene: TRBJ1-1; CDR3 DNA: TGCGCCAGCAGCCCGGGGGTTGGGGGGATGATCTTT; CDR3 protein: CASSPGVGGMIF
V gene: TRBV6-6; D gene: TRBD2; J gene: TRBJ2-3; CDR3 DNA: TGTGCCAGCGTGGGACTAGCGGGAAATACGCAGTATTTT; CDR3 protein: CASVGLAGNTQYF
V gene: TRBV27; D gene: -; J gene: TRBJ2-1; CDR3 DNA: TGTGCCAGCGCGGTAAGAGCCTACAATGAGCAGTTCTTC; CDR3 protein: CASAVRAYNEQFF
V gene: TRBV5-1; D gene: -; J gene: TRBJ2-1; CDR3 DNA: TGCGCCAGCAGCTTGGGTCTGGGGGAGGATCAACGGGTCTTC; CDR3 protein: CASSLGLGEDQRVF
V gene: TRBV10-3; D gene: TRBD2; J gene: TRBJ2-1; CDR3 DNA: TGTGCCATCAGTCCCACTAGCGGGAGGGGTGAGCAGTTCTTC; CDR3 protein: CAISPTSGRGEQFF
V gene: TRBV11-3; D gene: -; J gene: TRBJ2-5; CDR3 DNA: TGTGCCAGCAGCCGAGGGGGTGCCCAAGAGACCCAGTACTTC; CDR3 protein: CASSRGGAQETQYF
V gene: TRBV2; D gene: -; J gene: TRBJ2-7; CDR3 DNA: TGTGCCAGCAGTCCAGGGAATAGGTACGAGCAGTACTTC; CDR3 protein: CASSPGNRYEQYF
V gene: TRBV11-2; D gene: TRBD1; J gene: TRBJ1-1; CDR3 DNA: TGTGCCAGCAGCTTAGCTCCCAGGGGGCCGAGGGGCACTGAAGCTTTCTTT; CDR3 protein: CASSLAPRGPRGTEAFF
V gene: TRBV28; D gene: TRBD1; J gene: TRBJ2-5; CDR3 DNA: TGTGCCAGCAGTCCGACAGGGGGGGAGACCCAGTACTTC; CDR3 protein: CASSPTGGETQYF
V gene: TRBV2; D gene: TRBD1; J gene: TRBJ1-1; CDR3 DNA: TGTGCCAGCATCTGGACAGGGACCGCGGCTTTCTTT; CDR3 protein: CASIWTGTAAFF
V gene: TRBV9; D gene: -; J gene: TRBJ1-2; CDR3 DNA: TGTGCCAGCAGCGGGCCGGGAACCGCTTACGGCTACACCTTC; CDR3 protein: CASSGPGTAYGYTF
V gene: TRBV11-2; D gene: TRBD2; J gene: TRBJ2-3; CDR3 DNA: TGTGCCAGCCGCCGGTTTCTAGCGGACTCTATTACAGATACGCAGTATTTT; CDR3 protein: CASRRFLADSITDTQYF
V gene: TRBV6-5; D gene: TRBD1; J gene: TRBJ1-1; CDR3 DNA: TGTGCCAGCAGTTACGGACAGGGAAACACTGAAGCTTTCTTT; CDR3 protein: CASSYGQGNTEAFF
V gene: TRBV5-6; D gene: TRBD1; J gene: TRBJ1-4; CDR3 DNA: TGTGCCAGCAGCTCTAGACAGGGCTACGGTGAAAAACTGTTTTTT; CDR3 protein: CASSSRQGYGEKLFF
V gene: TRBV29-1; D gene: TRBD1; J gene: TRBJ2-7; CDR3 DNA: TGCAGCGTTGTTGGGACAGACTCCTACGAGCAGTACTTC; CDR3 protein: CSVVGTDSYEQYF
V gene: TRBV27; D gene: TRBD2; J gene: TRBJ2-3; CDR3 DNA: TGTGCCAGCAGTTCCTACGGACTAGCGGGAGGTAGAGATACGCAGTATTTT; CDR3 protein: CASSSYGLAGGRDTQYF
V gene: TRBV5-4; D gene: -; J gene: TRBJ2-7; CDR3 DNA: TGTGCCAGCAGCTTTCGGGGAGCGCCCTACGAGCAGTACTTC; CDR3 protein: CASSFRGAPYEQYF
V gene: TRBV19; D gene: TRBD1; J gene: TRBJ1-2; CDR3 DNA: TGTGCCAGTAGTATACGGACAGGGATGGACAACTATGGCTACACCTTC; CDR3 protein: CASSIRTGMDNYGYTF
V gene: TRBV6-5; D gene: TRBD1; J gene: TRBJ2-7; CDR3 DNA: TGTGCCAGCAGCCGAACTGGACAGGGGGTCCACGAGCAGTACTTC; CDR3 protein: CASSRTGQGVHEQYF
V gene: TRBV5-1; D gene: TRBD2; J gene: TRBJ2-1; CDR3 DNA: TGCGCCAGCAGCTTGAGTAGTGGGAGGGCCAGGGAGCAGTTCTTC; CDR3 protein: CASSLSSGRAREQFF
V gene: TRBV28; D gene: TRBD1; J gene: TRBJ2-1; CDR3 DNA: TGTGCCAGCAGTTTTGGACAGGGAAACTTCGATGAGCAGTTCTTC; CDR3 protein: CASSFGQGNFDEQFF